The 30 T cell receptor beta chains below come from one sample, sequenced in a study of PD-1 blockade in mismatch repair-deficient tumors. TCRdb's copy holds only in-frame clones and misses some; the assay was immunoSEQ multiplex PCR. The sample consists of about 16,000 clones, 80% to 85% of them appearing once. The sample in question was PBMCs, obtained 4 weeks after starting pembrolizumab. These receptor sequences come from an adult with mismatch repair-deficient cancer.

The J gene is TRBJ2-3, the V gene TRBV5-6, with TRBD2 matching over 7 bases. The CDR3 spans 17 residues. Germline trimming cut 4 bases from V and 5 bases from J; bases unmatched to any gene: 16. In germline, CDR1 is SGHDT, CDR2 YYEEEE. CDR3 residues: CASSPKTSAEGIDTQYF. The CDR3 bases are TGTGCCAGCAGCCCCAAAACTAGCGCCGAAGGGATAGATACGCAGTATTTT.

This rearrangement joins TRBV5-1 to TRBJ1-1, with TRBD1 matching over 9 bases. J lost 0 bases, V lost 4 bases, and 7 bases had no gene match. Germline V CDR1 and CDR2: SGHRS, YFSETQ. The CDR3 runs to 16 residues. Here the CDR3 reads CASSGPGTGLNTEAFF. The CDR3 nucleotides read TGCGCCAGCAGCGGTCCCGGGACAGGGTTGAACACTGAAGCTTTCTTT. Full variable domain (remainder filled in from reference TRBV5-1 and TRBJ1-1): KAGVTQTPRYLIKTRGQQVTLSCSPISGHRSVSWYQQTPGQGLQFLFEYFSETQRNKGNFPGRFSGRQFSNSRSEMNVSTLELGDSALYLCASSGPGTGLNTEAFFGQGTRLTVV.

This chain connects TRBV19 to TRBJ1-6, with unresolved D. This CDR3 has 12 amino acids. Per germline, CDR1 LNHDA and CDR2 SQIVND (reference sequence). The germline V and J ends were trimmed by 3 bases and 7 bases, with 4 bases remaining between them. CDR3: CASSMANSPLHF. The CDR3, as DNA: TGTGCCAGTAGTATGGCAAATTCACCCCTCCACTTT.

The CDR3 loop is CASSSEGVRYEQYF. The CDR3 nucleotides read TGCGCCAGCAGCTCTGAGGGGGTACGCTACGAGCAGTACTTC. The rearrangement links TRBV5-1 to TRBJ2-7, with D perhaps matching TRBD1 (6 bases). This CDR3 contains 14 residues. Deletions cut 3 bases from V and 3 bases from J, with 13 bases between. Per the germline V gene, CDR1 is SGHRS and CDR2 is YFSETQ.

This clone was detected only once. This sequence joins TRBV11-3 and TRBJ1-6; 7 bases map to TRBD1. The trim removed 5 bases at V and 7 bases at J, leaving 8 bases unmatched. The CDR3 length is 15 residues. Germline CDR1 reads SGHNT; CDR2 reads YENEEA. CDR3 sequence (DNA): TGTGCCAGCAGCGACCTAGGACAGGCAAATTCACCCCTCCACTTT. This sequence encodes CASSDLGQANSPLHF.

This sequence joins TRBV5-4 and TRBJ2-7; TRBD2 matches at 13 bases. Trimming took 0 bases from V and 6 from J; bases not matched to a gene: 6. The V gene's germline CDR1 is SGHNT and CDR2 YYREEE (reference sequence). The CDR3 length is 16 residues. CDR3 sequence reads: CASSLGGTSGKGEQYF. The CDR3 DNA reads TGTGCCAGCAGCTTGGGGGGGACTAGCGGGAAGGGCGAGCAGTACTTC.

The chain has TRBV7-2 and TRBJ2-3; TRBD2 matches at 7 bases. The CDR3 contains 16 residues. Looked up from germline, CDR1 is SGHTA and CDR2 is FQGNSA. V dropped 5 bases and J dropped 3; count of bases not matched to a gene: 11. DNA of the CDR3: TGTGCCAGCAGCCTGCTGGGGGGGGTGGGGACAGATACGCAGTATTTT. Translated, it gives CASSLLGGVGTDTQYF.

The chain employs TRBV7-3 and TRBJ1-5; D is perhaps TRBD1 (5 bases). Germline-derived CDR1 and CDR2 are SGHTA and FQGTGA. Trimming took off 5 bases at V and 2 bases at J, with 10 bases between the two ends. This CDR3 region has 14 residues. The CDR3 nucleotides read TGTGCCAGCAGCCCGTCGGGGGGCAATCAGCCCCAGCATTTT. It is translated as CASSPSGGNQPQHF.

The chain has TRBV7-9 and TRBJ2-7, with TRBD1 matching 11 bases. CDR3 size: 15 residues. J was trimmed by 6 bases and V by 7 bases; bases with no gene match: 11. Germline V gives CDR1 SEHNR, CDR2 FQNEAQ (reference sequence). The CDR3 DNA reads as TGTGCCAGCATCGAATCAGGGACAGGGGGTGGCGAGCAGTACTTC. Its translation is CASIESGTGGGEQYF.

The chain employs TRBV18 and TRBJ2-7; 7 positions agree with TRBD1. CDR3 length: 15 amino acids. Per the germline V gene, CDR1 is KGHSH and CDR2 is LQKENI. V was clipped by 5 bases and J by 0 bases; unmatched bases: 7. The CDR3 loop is CASSSRTGSSYEQYF. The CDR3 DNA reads TGTGCCAGCTCATCAAGGACAGGTAGCTCCTACGAGCAGTACTTC.

The CDR3 reads CATSRAGQPYEQYF. CDR3 nucleotide sequence: TGTGCCACCAGCAGGGCCGGACAGCCCTACGAGCAGTACTTC. The chain has TRBV15 and TRBJ2-7, with D perhaps TRBD1 (6 bases). The CDR3 length is 14 residues. Germline V gene lookup returns CDR1 LNHNV and CDR2 YYDKDF (reference sequence). Trimming took 3 bases from V and 2 from J, leaving 11 bases between them.

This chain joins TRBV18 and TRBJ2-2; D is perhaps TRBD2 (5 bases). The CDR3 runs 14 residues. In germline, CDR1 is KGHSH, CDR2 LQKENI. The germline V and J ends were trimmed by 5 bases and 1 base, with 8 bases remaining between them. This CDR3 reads CASSVRENTGELFF. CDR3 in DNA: TGTGCCAGCTCAGTGAGGGAGAACACCGGGGAGCTGTTTTTT.

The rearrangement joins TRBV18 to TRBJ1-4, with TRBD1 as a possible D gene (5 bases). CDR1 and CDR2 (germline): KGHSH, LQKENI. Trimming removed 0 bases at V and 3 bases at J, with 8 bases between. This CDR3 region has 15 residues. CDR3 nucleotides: TGTGCCAGCTCACCACCGTCAGGGCCTAATGAAAAACTGTTTTTT. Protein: CASSPPSGPNEKLFF.

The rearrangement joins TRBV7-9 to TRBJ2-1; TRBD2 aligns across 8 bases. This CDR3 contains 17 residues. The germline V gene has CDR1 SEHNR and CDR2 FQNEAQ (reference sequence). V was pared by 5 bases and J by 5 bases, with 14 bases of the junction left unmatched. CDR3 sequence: CASSPGWGGRTNNEQFF. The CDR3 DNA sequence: TGTGCCAGCAGCCCCGGCTGGGGCGGGAGGACCAACAATGAGCAGTTCTTC. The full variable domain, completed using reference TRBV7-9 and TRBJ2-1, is DTGVSQNPRHKITKRGQNVTFRCDPISEHNRLYWYRQTLGQGPEFLTYFQNEAQLEKSRLLSDRFSAERPKGSFSTLEIQRTEQGDSAMYLCASSPGWGGRTNNEQFFGPGTRLTVL.

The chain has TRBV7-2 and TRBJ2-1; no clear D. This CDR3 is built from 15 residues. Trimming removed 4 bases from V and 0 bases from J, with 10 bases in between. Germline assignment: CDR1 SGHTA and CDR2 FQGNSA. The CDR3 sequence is CASSSTYSSYNEQFF. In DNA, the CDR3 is TGTGCCAGCAGCTCCACTTACAGCTCCTACAATGAGCAGTTCTTC.

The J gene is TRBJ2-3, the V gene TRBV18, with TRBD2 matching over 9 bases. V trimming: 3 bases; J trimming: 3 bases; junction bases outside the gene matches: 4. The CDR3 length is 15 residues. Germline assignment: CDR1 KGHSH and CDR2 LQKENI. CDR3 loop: CASSPVAGETDTQYF. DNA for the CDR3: TGTGCCAGCTCACCCGTAGCGGGAGAGACAGATACGCAGTATTTT.

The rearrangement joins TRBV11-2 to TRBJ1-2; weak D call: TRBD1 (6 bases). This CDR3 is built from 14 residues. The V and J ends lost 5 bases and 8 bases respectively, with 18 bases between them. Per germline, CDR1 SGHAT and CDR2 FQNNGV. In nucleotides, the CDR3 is TGTGCCAGCAGCCCAAGGGGGGGGCTCCGCGGCTACACCTTC. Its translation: CASSPRGGLRGYTF.

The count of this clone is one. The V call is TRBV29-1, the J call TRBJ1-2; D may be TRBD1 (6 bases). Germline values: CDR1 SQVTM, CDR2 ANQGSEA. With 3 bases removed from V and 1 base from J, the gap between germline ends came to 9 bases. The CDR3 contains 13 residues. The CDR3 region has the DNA TGCAGCGTTGACAGGGGCTTTAACTATGGCTACACCTTC. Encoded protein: CSVDRGFNYGYTF.

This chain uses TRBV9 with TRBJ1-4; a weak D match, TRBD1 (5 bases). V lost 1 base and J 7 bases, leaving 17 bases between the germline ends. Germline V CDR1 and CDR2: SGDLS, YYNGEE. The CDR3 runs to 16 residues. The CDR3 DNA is TGTGCCAGCAGCGTAAGCGGACTAGGGGCCGGTGAAAAACTGTTTTTT. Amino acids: CASSVSGLGAGEKLFF.

CDR3 residues: CASSPGGPYGYTF. The CDR3 DNA reads as TGTGCCAGCAGCCCAGGGGGCCCCTATGGCTACACCTTC. V gene TRBV14 combines with J gene TRBJ1-2; TRBD1 agrees at 8 bases. CDR1 is SGHDN and CDR2 is FVKESK in the germline V gene. The CDR3 runs to 13 residues. The trim removed 4 bases at V and 4 bases at J, leaving 2 bases unmatched.

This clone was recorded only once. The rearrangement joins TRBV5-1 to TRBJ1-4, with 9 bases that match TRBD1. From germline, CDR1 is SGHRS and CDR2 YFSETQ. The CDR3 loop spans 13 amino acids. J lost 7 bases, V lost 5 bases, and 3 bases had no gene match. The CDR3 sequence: CASRGTGPEKLFF. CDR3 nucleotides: TGCGCCAGCAGGGGGACAGGGCCTGAAAAACTGTTTTTT.

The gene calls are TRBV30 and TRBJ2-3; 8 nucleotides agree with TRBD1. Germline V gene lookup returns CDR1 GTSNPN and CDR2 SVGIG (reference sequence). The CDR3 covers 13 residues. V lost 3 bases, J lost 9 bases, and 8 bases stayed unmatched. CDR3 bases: TGTGCCTGGAGCGAAACAAGGACAGGGACGCAGTATTTT. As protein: CAWSETRTGTQYF.

In nucleotides, the CDR3 is TGTGCCAGCAGTTTATATGGGGACAGGGGCCAGCCCCAGCATTTT. It specifies CASSLYGDRGQPQHF. The chain couples TRBV28 to TRBJ1-5; 10 bases match TRBD1. The V and J ends lost 1 base and 7 bases, in that order; junction bases with no gene match: 4. In germline, CDR1 is MDHEN, CDR2 SYDVKM. This CDR3 contains 15 residues.

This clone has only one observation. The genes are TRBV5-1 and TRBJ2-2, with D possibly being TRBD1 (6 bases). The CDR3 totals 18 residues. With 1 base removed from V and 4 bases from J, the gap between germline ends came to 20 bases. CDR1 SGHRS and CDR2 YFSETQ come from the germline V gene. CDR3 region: CASSLWAPRGQGTGELFF. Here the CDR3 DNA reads TGCGCCAGCAGCTTGTGGGCCCCCAGGGGTCAAGGCACCGGGGAGCTGTTTTTT.

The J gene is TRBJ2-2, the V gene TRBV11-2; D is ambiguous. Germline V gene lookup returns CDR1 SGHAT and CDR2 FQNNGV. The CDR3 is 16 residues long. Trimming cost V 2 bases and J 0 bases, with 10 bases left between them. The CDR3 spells CASSLILLTNTGELFF. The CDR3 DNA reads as TGTGCCAGCAGCTTAATCCTTTTAACGAACACCGGGGAGCTGTTTTTT.

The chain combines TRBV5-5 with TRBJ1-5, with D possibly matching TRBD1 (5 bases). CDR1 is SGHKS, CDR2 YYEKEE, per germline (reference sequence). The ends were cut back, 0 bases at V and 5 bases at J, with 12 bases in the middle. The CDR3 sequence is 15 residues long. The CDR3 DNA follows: TGTGCCAGCAGCTTGGATCTGCGGGGGTATCAGCCCCAGCATTTT. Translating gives CASSLDLRGYQPQHF.

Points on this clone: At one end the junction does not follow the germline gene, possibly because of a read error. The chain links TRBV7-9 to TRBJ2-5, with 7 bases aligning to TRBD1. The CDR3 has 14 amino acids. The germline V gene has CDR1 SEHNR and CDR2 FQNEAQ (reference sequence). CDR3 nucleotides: TGTGCCAGCACCTTAGGGACAGTGAGGGAGACCCAGTACTTC. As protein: CASTLGTVRETQYF.

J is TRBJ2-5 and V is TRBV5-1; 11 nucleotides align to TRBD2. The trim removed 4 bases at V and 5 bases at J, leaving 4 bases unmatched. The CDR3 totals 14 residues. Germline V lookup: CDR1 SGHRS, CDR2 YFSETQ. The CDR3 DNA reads TGCGCCAGCAGCATGACTAGCGGGACGGAGACCCAGTACTTC. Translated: CASSMTSGTETQYF.

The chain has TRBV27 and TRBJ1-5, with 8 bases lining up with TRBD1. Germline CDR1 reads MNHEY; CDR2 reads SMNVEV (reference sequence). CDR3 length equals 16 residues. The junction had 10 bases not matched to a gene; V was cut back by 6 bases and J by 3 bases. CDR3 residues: CASRPSTGDINQPQHF. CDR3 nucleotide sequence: TGTGCCAGCAGGCCCTCGACAGGGGATATCAATCAGCCCCAGCATTTT.

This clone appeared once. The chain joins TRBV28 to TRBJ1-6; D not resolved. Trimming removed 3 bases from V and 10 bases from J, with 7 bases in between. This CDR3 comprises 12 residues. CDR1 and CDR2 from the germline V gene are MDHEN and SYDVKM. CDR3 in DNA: TGTGCCAGCAGTTTCTCGGAGTCACCCCTCCACTTT. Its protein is CASSFSESPLHF.